This TCR beta chain was obtained from a study of shared clonotypes between healthy human individuals (dated by TCRdb to between 2020 and 2021). For context, the study as a whole: A few men and two women, aged 18 to 49 years, made up the cohort. To estimate repertoire size and how much clonotypes are shared between individuals, the study performed deep sequencing of blood TCR repertoires from roughly five healthy adults. To increase sequencing depth and limit assay-specific biases, different laboratories used diverse techniques to prepare libraries and sequence TCR repertoires. Per donor, leukapheresis produced somewhere between about 0.94 and 9.5 billion PBMCs. Per donor, three plates each were used for CD4 naive and CD4 memory, two for CD8 naive, and one for CD8 memory.

From the cysteine through the phenylalanine, the CDR3 covers 15 amino acids. Of all the DNA, just the CDR3 is kept, 45 bases in frame from base 1. In the germline V gene (reference sequence), CDR1 corresponds to PRHDT and CDR2 to FYEKMQ. V drops 2 bases and J drops 8 bases, leaving 16 bases in between. Healthy HIV-negative adults with no recently reported acute infections or vaccinations were included as donors. Only Caucasian adults living in Nashville, Tennessee, USA were represented among the donors. CD4+ T cells were enriched by magnetic negative selection, after which naive cells were positively selected on CD45RA and the negative fraction was taken as the memory subset. Blood was obtained by leukapheresis, after which PBMCs were separated by Ficoll-Histopaque density gradient centrifugation and cryopreserved in liquid nitrogen vapor phase. Purity and quantity of every magnetically sorted T cell population were checked by analytical flow cytometry. From each sorted fraction, genomic DNA was isolated and quantified by UV absorbance on a Nanodrop 2000c.

Points on this clone: Its antigen remains unidentified. No much larger clonotype is one base removed from it; base qualities were not supplied.

Using the deep immunoSEQ assay, TCR CDR3 regions were amplified from genomic DNA by multiplex PCR. For each cell subset, the extracted genomic DNA was distributed evenly across all wells of several immunoSEQ 96-well plates, and each plate served as one replicate. Each replicate PCR for sorted subsets received roughly 200 ng genomic DNA, equal to about 30,000 T cell genomes. Purified libraries were measured with a Qubit 3.0 fluorometer, size-checked on a Bioanalyzer 2100, and measured again with the KAPA Library Quantification kit. Every immunoSEQ 96-well plate was sequenced on a separate single-read 150-cycle Illumina NextSeq 550 flow cell. In the authors' own workflow: Because the immunoSEQ output held only junctional sequences and lacked quality scores, the filtering could not match the filtering applied to full-length reads. To assign V/J genes and CDR3, sequences were annotated using PyIR, a Python wrapper for IgBLAST v1.9, with IMGT germline references. Reads with weak V/J assignments (E-value above 1e-6), missing CDR3, stop codons, out-of-frame junctions, or ambiguous translated residues were removed. V3J clonotypes were defined as sequences sharing the same inferred V gene, J gene, and CDR3 amino acid sequence. Percentage overlap between repertoires was calculated by dividing the number of shared unique clonotypes by the size of the smaller repertoire. Three approaches were used to assess repertoire richness: RTK rarefaction, the Chao1 estimator, and Recon v2.1 estimates of unobserved clonotypes. Generation probabilities were computed with OLGA for all TCRbeta clonotypes obtained by the gDNA method from several donors. The source is immuneACCESS, and TCRdb retained only in-frame sequences with V and J called. Part of the clones is not carried over; for the studies checked, unresolved V genes explain less than half of this, and the remainder is unexplained. V, J and clone size were drawn from that table, and D and trimming were deduced from the DNA. The sample table lists fewer than 2.5 million clones, over 85% of them with a count of one. The ten largest clonotypes hold around 0.37% of the sample.

Study-wide findings and limitations: Compared with non-shared clonotypes, clonotypes shared by all four sorted-subset donors had higher generation probabilities. Rarefaction of sorted-subset datasets indicated incomplete sequencing despite the large sequencing depth. Larger estimated clonotype richness was generally found for naive subsets than for memory subsets. Across several donors, 4.5% to 6.5% of naive CD4, roughly 3.3% of naive CD8, roughly 2.2% of memory CD4, and roughly 0.4% of memory CD8 clonotypes were shared. Pairwise subsampling led to the expectation that sequencing depth would affect the degree of clonotype sharing among donors. Because the study included a small number of donors, the genetic and exposure-history diversity represented was limited. Sampling was restricted to blood, and TCR repertoires in tissues likely differ from the TCR repertoires found in blood.

Sequenced: naive CD4+ T cells from PBMCs. The cell subset or site label, as the study defines it: CD45RA+ positively selected. Rearrangement joined TRBV13 to TRBJ2-4; the D gene is perhaps TRBD2, on 6 matching bases. The sequence was collected from a man in his late teens or twenties in good health. Some clones in this sample may be carry-over from other donors' samples. The CDR3 has the sequence CASSLRVSGRDIQYF. The sequence in DNA is TGTGCCAGCAGCTTAAGGGTTAGCGGTAGGGACATTCAGTACTTC.